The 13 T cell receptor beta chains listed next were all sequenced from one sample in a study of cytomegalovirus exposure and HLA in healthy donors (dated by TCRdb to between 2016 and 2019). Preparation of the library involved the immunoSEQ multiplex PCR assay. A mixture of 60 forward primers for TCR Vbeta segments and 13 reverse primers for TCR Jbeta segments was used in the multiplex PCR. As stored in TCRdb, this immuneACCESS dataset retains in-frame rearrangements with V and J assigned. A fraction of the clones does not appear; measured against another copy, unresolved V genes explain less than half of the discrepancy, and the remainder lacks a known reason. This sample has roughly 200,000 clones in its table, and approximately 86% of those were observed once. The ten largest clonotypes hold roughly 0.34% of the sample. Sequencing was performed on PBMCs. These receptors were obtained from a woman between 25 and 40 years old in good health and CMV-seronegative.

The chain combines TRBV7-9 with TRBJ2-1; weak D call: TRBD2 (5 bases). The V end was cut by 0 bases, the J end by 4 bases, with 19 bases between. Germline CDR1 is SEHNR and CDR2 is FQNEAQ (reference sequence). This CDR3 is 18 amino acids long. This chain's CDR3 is CASSLAAGGLLAYNEQFF. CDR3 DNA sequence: TGTGCCAGCAGCTTAGCGGCGGGCGGGCTACTTGCTTACAATGAGCAGTTCTTC.

The CDR3 region is CASTLTENQPQHF. The CDR3 coding sequence is TGTGCCAGCACCCTGACAGAGAATCAGCCCCAGCATTTT. This chain joins TRBV2 and TRBJ1-5, with D perhaps TRBD1 (5 bases). Trimming shortened V by 7 bases and J by 4 bases, and 11 bases separated the two germline ends. Germline V CDR1 and CDR2: SNHLY, FYNNEI. The length of the CDR3 is 13 residues.

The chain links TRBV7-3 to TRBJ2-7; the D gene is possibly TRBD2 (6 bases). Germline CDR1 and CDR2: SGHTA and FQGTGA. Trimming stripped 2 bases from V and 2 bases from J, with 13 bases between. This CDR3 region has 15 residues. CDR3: CASSLGGTRAYEQYF. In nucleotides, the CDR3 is TGTGCCAGCAGCTTAGGCGGGACGAGGGCCTACGAGCAGTACTTC.

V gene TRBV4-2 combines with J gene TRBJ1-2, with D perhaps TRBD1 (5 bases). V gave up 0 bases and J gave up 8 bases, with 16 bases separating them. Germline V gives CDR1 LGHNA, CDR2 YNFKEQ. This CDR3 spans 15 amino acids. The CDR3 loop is CASSQEGLTDRGYTF. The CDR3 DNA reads TGTGCCAGCAGCCAAGAGGGACTAACAGATAGGGGCTACACCTTC.

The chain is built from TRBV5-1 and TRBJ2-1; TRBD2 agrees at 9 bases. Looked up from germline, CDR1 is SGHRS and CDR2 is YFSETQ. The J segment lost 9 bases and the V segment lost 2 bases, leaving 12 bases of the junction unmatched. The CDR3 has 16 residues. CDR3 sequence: CASSFPASGTLGEQFF. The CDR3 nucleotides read TGCGCCAGCAGCTTCCCCGCTAGCGGGACCCTCGGTGAGCAGTTCTTC.

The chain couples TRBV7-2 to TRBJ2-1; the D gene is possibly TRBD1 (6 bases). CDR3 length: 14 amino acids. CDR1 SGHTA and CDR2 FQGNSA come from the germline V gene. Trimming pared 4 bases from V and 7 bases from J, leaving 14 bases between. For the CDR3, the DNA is TGTGCCAGCAGCTCCCCCGGGACAAGTAATGAGCAGTTCTTC. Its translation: CASSSPGTSNEQFF.

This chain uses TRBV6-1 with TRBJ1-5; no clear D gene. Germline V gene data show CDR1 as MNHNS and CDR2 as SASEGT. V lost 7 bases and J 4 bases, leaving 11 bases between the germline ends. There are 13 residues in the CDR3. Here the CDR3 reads CASIRAGNQPQHF. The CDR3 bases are TGTGCCAGCATAAGAGCGGGGAATCAGCCCCAGCATTTT.

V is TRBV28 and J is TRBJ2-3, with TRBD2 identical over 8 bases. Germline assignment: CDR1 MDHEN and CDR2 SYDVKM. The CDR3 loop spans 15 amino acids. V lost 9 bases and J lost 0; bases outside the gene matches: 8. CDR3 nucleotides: TGTGCCAGTCTTAGTAGCGGGGCTAGCACAGATACGCAGTATTTT. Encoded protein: CASLSSGASTDTQYF.

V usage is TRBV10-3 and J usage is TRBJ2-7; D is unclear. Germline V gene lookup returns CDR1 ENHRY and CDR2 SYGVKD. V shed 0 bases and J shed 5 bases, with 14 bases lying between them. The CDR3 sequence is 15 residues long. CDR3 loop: CAISESTFLRDEQYF. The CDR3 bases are TGTGCCATCAGTGAGTCGACTTTTCTTCGCGACGAGCAGTACTTC.

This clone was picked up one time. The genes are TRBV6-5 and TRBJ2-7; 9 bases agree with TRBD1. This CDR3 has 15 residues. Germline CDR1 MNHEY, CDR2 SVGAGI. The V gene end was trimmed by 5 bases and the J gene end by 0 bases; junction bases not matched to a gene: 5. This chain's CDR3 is CASSPRTGASYEQYF. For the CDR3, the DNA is TGTGCCAGCAGTCCCCGGACAGGGGCCTCCTACGAGCAGTACTTC.

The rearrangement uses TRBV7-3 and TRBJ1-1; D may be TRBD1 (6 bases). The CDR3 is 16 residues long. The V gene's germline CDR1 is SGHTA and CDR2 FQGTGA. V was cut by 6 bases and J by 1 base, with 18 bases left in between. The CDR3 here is CASSWSGDDQNTEAFF. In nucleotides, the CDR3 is TGTGCCAGCAGTTGGTCAGGGGACGACCAGAACACTGAAGCTTTCTTT. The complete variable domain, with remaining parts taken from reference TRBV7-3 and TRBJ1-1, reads GAGVSQTPSNKVTEKGKYVELRCDPISGHTALYWYRQSLGQGPEFLIYFQGTGAADDSGLPNDRFFAVRPEGSVSTLKIQRTERGDSAVYLCASSWSGDDQNTEAFFGQGTRLTVV.

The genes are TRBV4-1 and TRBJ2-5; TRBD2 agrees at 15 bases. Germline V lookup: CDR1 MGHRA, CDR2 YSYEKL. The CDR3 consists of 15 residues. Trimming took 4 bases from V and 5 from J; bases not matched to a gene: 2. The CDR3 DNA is TGCGCCAGCAGCCTCGGGACTAGCGGGGGGGAGACCCAGTACTTC. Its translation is CASSLGTSGGETQYF.

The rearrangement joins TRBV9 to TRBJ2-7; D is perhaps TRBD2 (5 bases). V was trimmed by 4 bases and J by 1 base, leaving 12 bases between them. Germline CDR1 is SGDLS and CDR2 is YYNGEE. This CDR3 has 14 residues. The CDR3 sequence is CASSKEGGSYEQYF. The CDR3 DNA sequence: TGTGCCAGCAGCAAAGAGGGCGGTTCCTACGAGCAGTACTTC. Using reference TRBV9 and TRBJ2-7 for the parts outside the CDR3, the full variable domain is DSGVTQTPKHLITATGQRVTLRCSPRSGDLSVYWYQQSLDQGLQFLIQYYNGEERAKGNILERFSAQQFPDLHSELNLSSLELGDSALYFCASSKEGGSYEQYFGPGTRLTVT.